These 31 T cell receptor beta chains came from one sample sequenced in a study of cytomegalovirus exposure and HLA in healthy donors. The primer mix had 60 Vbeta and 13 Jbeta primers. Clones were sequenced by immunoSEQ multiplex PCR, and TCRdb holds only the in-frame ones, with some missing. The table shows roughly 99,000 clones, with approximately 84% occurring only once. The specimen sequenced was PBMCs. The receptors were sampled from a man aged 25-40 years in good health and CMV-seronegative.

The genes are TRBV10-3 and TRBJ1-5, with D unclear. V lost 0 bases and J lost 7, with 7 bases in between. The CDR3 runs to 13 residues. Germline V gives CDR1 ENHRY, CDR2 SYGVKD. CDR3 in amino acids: CAISESGGQPQHF. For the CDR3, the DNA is TGTGCCATCAGTGAGTCGGGAGGCCAGCCCCAGCATTTT.

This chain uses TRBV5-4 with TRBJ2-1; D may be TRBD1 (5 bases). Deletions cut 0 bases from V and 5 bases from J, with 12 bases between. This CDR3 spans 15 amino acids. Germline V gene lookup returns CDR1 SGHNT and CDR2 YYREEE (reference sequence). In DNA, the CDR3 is TGTGCCAGCAGCTTGGCCGCAGGGAAACACAATGAGCAGTTCTTC. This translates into CASSLAAGKHNEQFF.

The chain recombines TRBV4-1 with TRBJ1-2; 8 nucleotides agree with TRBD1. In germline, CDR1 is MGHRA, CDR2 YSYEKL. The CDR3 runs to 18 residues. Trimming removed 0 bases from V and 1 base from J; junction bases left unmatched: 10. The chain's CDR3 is CASSQDETGVRLNYGYTF. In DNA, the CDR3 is TGCGCCAGCAGCCAAGATGAGACAGGGGTACGACTTAACTATGGCTACACCTTC.

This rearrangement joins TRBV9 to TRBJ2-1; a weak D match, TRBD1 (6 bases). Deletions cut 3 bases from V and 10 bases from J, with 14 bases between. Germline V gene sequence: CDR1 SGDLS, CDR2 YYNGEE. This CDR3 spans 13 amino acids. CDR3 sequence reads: CASSADRPEEQFF. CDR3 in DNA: TGTGCCAGCAGCGCTGACAGGCCCGAGGAGCAGTTCTTC.

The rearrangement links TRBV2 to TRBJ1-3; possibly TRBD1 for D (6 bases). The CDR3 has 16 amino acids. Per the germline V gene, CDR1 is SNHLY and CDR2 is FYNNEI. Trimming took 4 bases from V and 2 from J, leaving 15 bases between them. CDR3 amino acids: CASSGAGVLPGNTIYF. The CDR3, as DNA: TGTGCCAGCAGTGGCGCAGGGGTTCTGCCTGGAAACACCATATATTTT.

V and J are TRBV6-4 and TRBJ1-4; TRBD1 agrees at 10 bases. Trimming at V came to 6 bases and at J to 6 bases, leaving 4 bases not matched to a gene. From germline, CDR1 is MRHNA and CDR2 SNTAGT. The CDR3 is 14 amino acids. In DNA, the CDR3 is TGTGCCAGCAGCGCCGGGACAGGGGATGAAAAACTGTTTTTT. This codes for CASSAGTGDEKLFF.

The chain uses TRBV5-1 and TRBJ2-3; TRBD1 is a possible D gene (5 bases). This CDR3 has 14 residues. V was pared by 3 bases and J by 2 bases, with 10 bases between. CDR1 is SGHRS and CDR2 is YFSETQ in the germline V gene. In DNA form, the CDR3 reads TGCGCCAGCAGCTCCCGGACACCCACAGATACGCAGTATTTT. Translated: CASSSRTPTDTQYF.

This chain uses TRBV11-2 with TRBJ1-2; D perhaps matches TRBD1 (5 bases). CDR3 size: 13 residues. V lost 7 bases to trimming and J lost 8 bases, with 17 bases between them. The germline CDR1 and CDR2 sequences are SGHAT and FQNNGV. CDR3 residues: CASTGGVEVGYTF. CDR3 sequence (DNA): TGTGCCAGCACCGGAGGGGTAGAAGTGGGCTACACCTTC.

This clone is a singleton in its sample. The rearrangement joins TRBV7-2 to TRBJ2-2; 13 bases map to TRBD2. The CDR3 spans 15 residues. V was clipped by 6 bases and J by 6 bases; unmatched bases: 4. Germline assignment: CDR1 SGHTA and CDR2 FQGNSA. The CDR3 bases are TGTGCCAGCAGAGGACTAGCGGGAGTCCCCGGGGAGCTGTTTTTT. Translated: CASRGLAGVPGELFF. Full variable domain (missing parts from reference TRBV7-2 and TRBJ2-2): GAGVSQSPSNKVTEKGKDVELRCDPISGHTALYWYRQSLGQGLEFLIYFQGNSAPDKSGLPSDRFSAERTGGSVSTLTIQRTQQEDSAVYLCASRGLAGVPGELFFGEGSRLTVL.

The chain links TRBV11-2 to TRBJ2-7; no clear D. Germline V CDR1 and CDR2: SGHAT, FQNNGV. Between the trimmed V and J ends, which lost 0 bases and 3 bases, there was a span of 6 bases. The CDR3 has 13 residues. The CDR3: CASSLEGLYEQYF. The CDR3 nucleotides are TGTGCCAGCAGCTTAGAGGGCCTCTACGAGCAGTACTTC.

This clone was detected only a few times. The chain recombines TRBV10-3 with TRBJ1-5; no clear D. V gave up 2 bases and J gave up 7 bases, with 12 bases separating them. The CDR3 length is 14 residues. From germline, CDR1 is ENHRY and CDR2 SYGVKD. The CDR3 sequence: CAISEGLQSQPQHF. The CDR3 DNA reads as TGTGCCATCAGTGAGGGGCTGCAGTCCCAGCCCCAGCATTTT.

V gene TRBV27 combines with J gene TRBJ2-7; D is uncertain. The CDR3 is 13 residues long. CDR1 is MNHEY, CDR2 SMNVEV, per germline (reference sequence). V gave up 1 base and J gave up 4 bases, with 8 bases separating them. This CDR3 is CASSLWPGYEQYF. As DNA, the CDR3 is TGTGCCAGCAGTTTATGGCCCGGGTACGAGCAGTACTTC.

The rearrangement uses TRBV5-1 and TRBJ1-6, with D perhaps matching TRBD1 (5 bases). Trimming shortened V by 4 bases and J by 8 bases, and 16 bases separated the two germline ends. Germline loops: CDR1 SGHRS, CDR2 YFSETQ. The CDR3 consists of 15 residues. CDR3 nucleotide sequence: TGCGCCAGCAGCCCGGCGGGGGTGCGGGATTCACCCCTCCACTTT. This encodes CASSPAGVRDSPLHF.

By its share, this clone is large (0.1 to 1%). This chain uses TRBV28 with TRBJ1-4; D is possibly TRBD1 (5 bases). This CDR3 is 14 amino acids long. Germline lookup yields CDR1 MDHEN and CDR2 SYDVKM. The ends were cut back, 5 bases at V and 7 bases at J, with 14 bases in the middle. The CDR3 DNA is TGTGCCAGCAGTCCACTGGGGGAGGGTGAAAAACTGTTTTTT. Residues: CASSPLGEGEKLFF.

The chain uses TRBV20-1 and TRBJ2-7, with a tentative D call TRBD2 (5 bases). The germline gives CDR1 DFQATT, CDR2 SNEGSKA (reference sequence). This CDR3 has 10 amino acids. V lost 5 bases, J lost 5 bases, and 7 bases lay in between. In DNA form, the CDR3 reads TGCAGTGCTGGGCGGGACGAGCAGTACTTC. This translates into CSAGRDEQYF.

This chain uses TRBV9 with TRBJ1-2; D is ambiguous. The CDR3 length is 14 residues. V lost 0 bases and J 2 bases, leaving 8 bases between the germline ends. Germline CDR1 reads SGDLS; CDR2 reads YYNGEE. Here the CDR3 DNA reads TGTGCCAGCAGCGTAGAGCCCGGGAACTATGGCTACACCTTC. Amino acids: CASSVEPGNYGYTF.

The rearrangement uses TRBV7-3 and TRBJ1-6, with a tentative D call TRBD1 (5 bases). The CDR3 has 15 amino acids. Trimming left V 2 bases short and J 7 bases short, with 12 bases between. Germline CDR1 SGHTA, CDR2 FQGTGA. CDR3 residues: CASSLAPDSNSPLHF. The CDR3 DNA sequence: TGTGCCAGCAGCTTAGCCCCCGACAGCAATTCACCCCTCCACTTT.

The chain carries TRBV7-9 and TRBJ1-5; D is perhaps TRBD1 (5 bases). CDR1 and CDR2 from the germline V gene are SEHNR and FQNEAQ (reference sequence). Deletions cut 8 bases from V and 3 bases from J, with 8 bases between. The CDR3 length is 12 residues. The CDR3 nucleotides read TGTGCCAGCCGACAGAACAATCAGCCCCAGCATTTT. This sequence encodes CASRQNNQPQHF.

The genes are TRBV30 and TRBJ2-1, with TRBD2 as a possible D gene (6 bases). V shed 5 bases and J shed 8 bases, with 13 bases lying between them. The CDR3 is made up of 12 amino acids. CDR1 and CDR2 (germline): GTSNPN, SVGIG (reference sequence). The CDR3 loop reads CAWCKEGYEQFF. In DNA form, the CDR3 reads TGTGCCTGGTGCAAGGAGGGCTATGAGCAGTTCTTC.

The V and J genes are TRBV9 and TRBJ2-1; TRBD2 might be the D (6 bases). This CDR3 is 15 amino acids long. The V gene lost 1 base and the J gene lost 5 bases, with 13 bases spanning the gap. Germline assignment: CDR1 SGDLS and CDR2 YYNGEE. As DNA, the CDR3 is TGTGCCAGCAGCGTATCCGGCGGGGAAAACAATGAGCAGTTCTTC. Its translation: CASSVSGGENNEQFF.

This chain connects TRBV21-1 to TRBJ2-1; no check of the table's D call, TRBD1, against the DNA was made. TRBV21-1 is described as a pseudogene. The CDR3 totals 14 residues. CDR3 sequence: CASTSRDSYNEQFF. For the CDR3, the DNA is TGTGCCAGCACCTCCAGGGACAGTTACAATGAGCAGTTCTTC.

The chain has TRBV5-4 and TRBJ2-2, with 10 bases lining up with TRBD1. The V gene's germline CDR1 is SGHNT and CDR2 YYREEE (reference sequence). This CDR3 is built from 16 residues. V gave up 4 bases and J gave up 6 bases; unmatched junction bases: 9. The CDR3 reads CASSPRQGASAGELFF. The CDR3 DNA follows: TGTGCCAGCAGCCCACGACAGGGGGCGTCGGCCGGGGAGCTGTTTTTT. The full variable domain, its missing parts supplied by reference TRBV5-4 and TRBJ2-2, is ETGVTQSPTHLIKTRGQQVTLRCSSQSGHNTVSWYQQALGQGPQFIFQYYREEENGRGNFPPRFSGLQFPNYSSELNVNALELDDSALYLCASSPRQGASAGELFFGEGSRLTVL.

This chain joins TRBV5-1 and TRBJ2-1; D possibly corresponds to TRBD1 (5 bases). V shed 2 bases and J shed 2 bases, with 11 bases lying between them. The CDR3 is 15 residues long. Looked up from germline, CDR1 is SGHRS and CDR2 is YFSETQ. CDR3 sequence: CASSFDSFTYNEQFF. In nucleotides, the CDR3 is TGCGCCAGCAGCTTCGACAGCTTCACCTACAATGAGCAGTTCTTC.

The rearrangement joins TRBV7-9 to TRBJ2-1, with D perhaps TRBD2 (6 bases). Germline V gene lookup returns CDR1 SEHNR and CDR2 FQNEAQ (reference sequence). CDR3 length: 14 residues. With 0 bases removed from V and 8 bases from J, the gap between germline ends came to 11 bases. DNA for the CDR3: TGTGCCAGCAGCTTAGCCGTAGCGGCATATGAGCAGTTCTTC. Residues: CASSLAVAAYEQFF.

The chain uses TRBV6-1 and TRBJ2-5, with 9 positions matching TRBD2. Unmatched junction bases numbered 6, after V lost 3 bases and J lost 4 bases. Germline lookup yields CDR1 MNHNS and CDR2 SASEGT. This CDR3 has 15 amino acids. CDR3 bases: TGTGCCAGCAGTGAGGCAGTAGCGGGGGTAGAGACCCAGTACTTC. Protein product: CASSEAVAGVETQYF.

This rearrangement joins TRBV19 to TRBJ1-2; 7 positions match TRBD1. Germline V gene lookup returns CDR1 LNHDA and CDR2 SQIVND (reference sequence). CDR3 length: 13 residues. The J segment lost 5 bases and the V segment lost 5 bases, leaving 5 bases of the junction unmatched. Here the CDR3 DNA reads TGTGCCAGTAGTCCGGGACAGACATATGGCTACACCTTC. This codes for CASSPGQTYGYTF. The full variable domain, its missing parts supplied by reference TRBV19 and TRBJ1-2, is DGGITQSPKYLFRKEGQNVTLSCEQNLNHDAMYWYRQDPGQGLRLIYYSQIVNDFQKGDIAEGYSVSREKKESFPLTVTSAQKNPTAFYLCASSPGQTYGYTFGSGTRLTVV.

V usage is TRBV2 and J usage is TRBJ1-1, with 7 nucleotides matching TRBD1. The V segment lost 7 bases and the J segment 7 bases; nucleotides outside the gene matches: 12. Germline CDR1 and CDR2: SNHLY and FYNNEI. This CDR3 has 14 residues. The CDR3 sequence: CASIRDSPSGEAFF. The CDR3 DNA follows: TGTGCCAGCATCAGGGACAGTCCCTCGGGTGAAGCTTTCTTT.

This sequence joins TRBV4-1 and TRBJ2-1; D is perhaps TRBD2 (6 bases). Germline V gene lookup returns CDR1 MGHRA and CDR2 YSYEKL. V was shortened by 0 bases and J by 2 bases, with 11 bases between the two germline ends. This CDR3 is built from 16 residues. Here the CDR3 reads CASSQESRGAYNEQFF. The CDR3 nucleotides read TGCGCCAGCAGCCAAGAGTCGCGGGGAGCCTACAATGAGCAGTTCTTC.

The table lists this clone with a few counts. The CDR3 spells CASSHRDQNTEAFF. The DNA of the CDR3 is TGTGCCAGCAGTCACAGAGACCAGAACACTGAAGCTTTCTTT. The V call is TRBV6-5, the J call TRBJ1-1; D not certain. Germline V gene data show CDR1 as MNHEY and CDR2 as SVGAGI. The V end was cut by 5 bases, the J end by 1 base, with 11 bases between. This CDR3 is 14 amino acids long.

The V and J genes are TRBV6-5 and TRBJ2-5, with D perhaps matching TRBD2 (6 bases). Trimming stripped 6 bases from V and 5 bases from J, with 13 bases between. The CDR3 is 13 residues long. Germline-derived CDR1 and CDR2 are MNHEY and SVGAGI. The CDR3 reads CASRTRAGETQYF. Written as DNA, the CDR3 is TGTGCCAGCAGGACTCGGGCGGGGGAGACCCAGTACTTC.

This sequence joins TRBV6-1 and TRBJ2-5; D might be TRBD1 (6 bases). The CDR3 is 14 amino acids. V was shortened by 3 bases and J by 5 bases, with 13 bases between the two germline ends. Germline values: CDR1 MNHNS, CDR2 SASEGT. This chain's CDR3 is CASSEGASRETQYF. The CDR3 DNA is TGTGCCAGCAGTGAGGGGGCTAGCCGGGAGACCCAGTACTTC.